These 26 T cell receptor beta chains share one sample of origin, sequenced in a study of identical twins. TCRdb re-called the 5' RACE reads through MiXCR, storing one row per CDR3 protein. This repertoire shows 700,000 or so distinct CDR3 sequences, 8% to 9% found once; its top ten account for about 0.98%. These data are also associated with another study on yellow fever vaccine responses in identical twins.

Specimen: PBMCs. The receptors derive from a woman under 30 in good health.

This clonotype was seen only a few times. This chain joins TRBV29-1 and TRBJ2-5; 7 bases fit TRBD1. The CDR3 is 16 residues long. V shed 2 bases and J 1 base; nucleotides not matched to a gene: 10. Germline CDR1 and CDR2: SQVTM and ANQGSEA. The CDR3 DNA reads TGCAGCGTTGAACTAACGACTGGGACAGTCCAAGAGACCCAGTACTTC. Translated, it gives CSVELTTGTVQETQYF.

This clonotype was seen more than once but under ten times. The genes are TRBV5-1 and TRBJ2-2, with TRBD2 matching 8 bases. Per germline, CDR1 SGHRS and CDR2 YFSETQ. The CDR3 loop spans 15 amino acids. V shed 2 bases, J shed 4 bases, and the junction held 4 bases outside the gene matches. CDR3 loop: CASSFTSGTTGELFF. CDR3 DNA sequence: TGCGCCAGCAGCTTTACTAGCGGAACCACCGGGGAGCTGTTTTTT.

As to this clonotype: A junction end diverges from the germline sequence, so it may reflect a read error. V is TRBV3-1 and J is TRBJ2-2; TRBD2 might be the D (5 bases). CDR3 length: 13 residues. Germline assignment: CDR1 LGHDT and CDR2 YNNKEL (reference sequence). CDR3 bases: TGTGCCAGCAGGGACTTCAACACCGAGGAGCTGTTTTTT. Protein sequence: CASRDFNTEELFF.

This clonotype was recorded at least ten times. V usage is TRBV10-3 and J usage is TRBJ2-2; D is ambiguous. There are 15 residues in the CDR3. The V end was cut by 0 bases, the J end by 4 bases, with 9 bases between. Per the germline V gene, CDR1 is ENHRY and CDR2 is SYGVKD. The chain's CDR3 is CAISESSGPTGELFF. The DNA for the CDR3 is TGTGCCATCAGTGAGTCGAGTGGGCCCACCGGGGAGCTGTTTTTT.

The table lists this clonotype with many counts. The CDR3 protein is CASSQTSGSMETQYF. Written as DNA, the CDR3 is TGTGCCAGCAGCCAAACTAGCGGGAGTATGGAGACCCAGTACTTC. V gene TRBV12-3 or TRBV12-4 combines with J gene TRBJ2-5; 11 bases map to TRBD2. The CDR3 is made up of 15 amino acids. Trimming removed 6 bases from V and 5 bases from J; junction bases left unmatched: 8.

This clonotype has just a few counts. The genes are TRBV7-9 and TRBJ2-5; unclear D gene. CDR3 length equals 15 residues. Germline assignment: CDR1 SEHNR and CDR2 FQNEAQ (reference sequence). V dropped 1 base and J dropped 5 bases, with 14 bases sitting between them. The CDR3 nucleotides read TGTGCCAGCAGCTTAGGTCTTCAGTTAAAGGAGACCCAGTACTTC. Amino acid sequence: CASSLGLQLKETQYF.

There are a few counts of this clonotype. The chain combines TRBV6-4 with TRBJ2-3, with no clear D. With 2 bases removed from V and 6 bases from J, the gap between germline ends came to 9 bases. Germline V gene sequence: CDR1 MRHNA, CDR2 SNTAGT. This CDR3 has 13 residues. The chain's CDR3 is CASSDPPLDTQYF. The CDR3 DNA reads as TGTGCCAGCAGTGACCCCCCCTTGGATACGCAGTATTTT.

The CDR3 sequence is CASTDPLRYEQYF. The CDR3 DNA sequence: TGTGCCAGCACCGACCCCCTCCGATACGAGCAGTACTTC. V and J are TRBV28 and TRBJ2-7; D is unclear. Between the trimmed V and J ends, which lost 7 bases and 4 bases, there was a span of 14 bases. Germline V CDR1 and CDR2: MDHEN, SYDVKM. The CDR3 totals 13 residues.

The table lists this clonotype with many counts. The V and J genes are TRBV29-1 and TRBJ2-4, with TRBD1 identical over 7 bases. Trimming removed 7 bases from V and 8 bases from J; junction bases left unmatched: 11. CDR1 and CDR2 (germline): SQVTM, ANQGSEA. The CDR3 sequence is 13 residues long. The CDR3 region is CSAAPTGQDIQYF. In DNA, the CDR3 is TGCAGCGCTGCCCCGACAGGGCAGGACATTCAGTACTTC. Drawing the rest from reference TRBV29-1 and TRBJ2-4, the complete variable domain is SAVISQKPSRDICQRGTSLTIQCQVDSQVTMMFWYRQQPGQSLTLIATANQGSEATYESGFVIDKFPISRPNLTFSTLTVSNMSPEDSSIYLCSAAPTGQDIQYFGAGTRLSVL.

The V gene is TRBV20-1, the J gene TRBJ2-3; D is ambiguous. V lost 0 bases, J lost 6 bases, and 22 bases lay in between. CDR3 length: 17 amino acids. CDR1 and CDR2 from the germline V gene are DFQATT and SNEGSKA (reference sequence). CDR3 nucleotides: TGCAGTGCTAGAGAAAATACACTCCTCTCGCGGCCGGATACGCAGTATTTT. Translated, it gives CSARENTLLSRPDTQYF.

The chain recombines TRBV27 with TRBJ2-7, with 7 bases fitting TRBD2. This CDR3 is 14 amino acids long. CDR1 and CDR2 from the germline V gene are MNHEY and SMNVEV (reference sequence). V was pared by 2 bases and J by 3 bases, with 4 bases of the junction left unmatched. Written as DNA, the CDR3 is TGTGCCAGCAGTTTAAGAGGGGAGGGCTACGAGCAGTACTTC. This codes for CASSLRGEGYEQYF.

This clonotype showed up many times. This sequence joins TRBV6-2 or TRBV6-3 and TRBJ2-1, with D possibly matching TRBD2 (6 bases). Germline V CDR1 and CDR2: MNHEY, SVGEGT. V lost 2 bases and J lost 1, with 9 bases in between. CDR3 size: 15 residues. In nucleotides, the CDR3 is TGTGCCAGCAGTTACGTCGGGACTTCCTACAATGAGCAGTTCTTC. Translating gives CASSYVGTSYNEQFF.

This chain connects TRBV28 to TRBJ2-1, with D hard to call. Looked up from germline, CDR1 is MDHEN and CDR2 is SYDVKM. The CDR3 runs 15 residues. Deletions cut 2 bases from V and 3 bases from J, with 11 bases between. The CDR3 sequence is CASSLKASLYNEQFF. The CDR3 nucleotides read TGTGCCAGCAGTTTAAAGGCCTCCCTCTACAATGAGCAGTTCTTC. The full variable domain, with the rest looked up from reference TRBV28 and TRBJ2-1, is DVKVTQSSRYLVKRTGEKVFLECVQDMDHENMFWYRQDPGLGLRLIYFSYDVKMKEKGDIPEGYSVSREKKERFSLILESASTNQTSMYLCASSLKASLYNEQFFGPGTRLTVL.

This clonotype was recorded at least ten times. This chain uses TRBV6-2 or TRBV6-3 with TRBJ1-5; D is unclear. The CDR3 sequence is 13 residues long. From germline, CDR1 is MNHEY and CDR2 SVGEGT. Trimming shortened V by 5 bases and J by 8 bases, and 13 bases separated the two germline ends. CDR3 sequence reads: CASSLTAYEPQHF. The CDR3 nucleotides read TGTGCCAGCAGTCTGACCGCTTACGAGCCCCAGCATTTT.

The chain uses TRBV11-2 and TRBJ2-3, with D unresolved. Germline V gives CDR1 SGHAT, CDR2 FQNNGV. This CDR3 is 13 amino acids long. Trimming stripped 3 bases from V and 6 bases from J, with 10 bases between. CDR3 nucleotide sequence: TGTGCCAGCAGCTTTCTTGGCCAGGATACGCAGTATTTT. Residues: CASSFLGQDTQYF.

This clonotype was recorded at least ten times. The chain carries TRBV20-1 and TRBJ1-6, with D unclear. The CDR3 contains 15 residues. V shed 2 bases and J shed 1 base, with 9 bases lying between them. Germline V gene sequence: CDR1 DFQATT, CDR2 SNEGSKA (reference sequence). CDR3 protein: CSARPGTSYNSPLHF. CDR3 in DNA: TGCAGTGCTAGACCGGGAACGTCCTATAATTCACCCCTCCACTTT.

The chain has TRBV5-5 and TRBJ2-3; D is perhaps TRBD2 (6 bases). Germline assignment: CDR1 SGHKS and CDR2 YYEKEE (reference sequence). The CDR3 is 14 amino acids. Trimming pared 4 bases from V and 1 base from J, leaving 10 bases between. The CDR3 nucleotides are TGTGCCAGCAGCCGAGGGGAGGGCACAGATACGCAGTATTTT. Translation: CASSRGEGTDTQYF.

The CDR3 is CASTSGTSGRVDYYEQYF. For the CDR3, the DNA is TGTGCCAGCACCTCCGGGACTAGCGGGCGGGTAGACTACTACGAGCAGTACTTC. The chain is built from TRBV6-2 or TRBV6-3 and TRBJ2-7; TRBD2 matches at 12 bases. V shed 7 bases and J 3 bases; nucleotides not matched to a gene: 16. From germline, CDR1 is MNHEY and CDR2 SVGEGT. The CDR3 has 18 amino acids.

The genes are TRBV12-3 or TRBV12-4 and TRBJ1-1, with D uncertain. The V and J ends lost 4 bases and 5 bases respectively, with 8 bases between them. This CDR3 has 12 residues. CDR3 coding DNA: TGTGCCAGCAGTTGGCCGGGGACTGAAGCTTTCTTT. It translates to CASSWPGTEAFF.

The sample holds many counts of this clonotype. DNA for the CDR3: TGTGCCAGCAGTTGGGACACTTACGAGCAGTACTTC. Its protein product is CASSWDTYEQYF. The chain employs TRBV6-2 or TRBV6-3 and TRBJ2-7; D is possibly TRBD1 (6 bases). Germline CDR1 reads MNHEY; CDR2 reads SVGEGT. V was cut by 4 bases and J by 4 bases, with 8 bases left in between. The CDR3 has 12 residues.

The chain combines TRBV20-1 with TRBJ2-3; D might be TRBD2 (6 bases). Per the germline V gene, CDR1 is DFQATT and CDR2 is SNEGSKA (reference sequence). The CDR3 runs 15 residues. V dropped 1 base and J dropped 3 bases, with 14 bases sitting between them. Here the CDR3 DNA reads TGCAGTGCTAGAGCACCCCTAGCGAATACAGATACGCAGTATTTT. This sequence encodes CSARAPLANTDTQYF.

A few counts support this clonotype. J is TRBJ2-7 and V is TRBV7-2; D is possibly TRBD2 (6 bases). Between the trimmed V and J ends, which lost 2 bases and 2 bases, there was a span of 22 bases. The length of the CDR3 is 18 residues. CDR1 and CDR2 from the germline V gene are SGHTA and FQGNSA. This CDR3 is CASSLPRTIGPEPYEQYF. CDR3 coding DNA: TGTGCCAGCAGCTTACCGAGGACTATCGGGCCTGAGCCCTACGAGCAGTACTTC.

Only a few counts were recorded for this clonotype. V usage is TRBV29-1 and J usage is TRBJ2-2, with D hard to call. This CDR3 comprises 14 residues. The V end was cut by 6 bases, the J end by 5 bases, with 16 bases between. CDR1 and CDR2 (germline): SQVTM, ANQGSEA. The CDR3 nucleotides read TGCAGCGTCATGAGTTTTCCCATTACCGGGGAGCTGTTTTTT. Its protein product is CSVMSFPITGELFF.

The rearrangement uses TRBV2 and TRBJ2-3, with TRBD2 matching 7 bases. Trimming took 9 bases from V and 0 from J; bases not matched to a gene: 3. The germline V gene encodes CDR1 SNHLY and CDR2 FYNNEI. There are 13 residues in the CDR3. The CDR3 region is CARAGRSTDTQYF. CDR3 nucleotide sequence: TGTGCCAGAGCCGGGAGGAGCACAGATACGCAGTATTTT.

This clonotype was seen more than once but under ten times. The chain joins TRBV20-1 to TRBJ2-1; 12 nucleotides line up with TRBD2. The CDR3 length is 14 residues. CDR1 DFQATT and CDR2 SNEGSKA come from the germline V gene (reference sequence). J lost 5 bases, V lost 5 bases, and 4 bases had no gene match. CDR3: CSAAGLAGNNEQFF. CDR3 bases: TGCAGTGCTGCCGGACTAGCGGGGAACAATGAGCAGTTCTTC.

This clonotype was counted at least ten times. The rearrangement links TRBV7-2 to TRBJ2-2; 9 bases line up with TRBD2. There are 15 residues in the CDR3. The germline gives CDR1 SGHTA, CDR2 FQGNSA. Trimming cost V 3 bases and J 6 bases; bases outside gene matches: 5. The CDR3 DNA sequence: TGTGCCAGCAGCTTGACCGGGACTAGCCCCGGGGAGCTGTTTTTT. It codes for CASSLTGTSPGELFF.